The rows below give T cell receptor beta chains drawn from one sample of a study of the immune and genomic landscape of osteosarcoma. Method: immunoSEQ multiplex PCR; TCRdb's copy keeps in-frame clones and lacks some. Among around 2,700 clones listed, 55% to 85% were seen once. Sequenced: tumor tissue from a local recurrence in the femur. The receptors stem from a man between 18 and 29 years old with osteosarcoma. CDR3s include the opening cysteine and the closing phenylalanine or tryptophan. Fields, in order: D gene, clone size, CDR3 length, J gene, V gene, CDR3 DNA, CDR3 protein. The D gene is left open where the match is weak. Where a row states a size, it is once, few, many or the class of an expanded clone; other rows omit it.

. | . | 12 | TRBJ2-7 | TRBV7-9 | TGTGCCAGCACCTCGTTAGGGGGCGAGCAGTACTTC | CASTSLGGEQYF
. | . | 15 | TRBJ2-3 | TRBV5-1 | TGCGCCAGCAGCCCTATTTCGCGCAGCACAGATACGCAGTATTTT | CASSPISRSTDTQYF
TRBD2 | . | 15 | TRBJ2-1 | TRBV9 | TGTGCCAGCCCTTCCACGGGACTAGCTTACAATGAGCAGTTCTTC | CASPSTGLAYNEQFF
. | . | 13 | TRBJ1-1 | TRBV9 | TGTGCCAGCAGCATACAAGGCCACACTGAAGCTTTCTTT | CASSIQGHTEAFF
. | . | 13 | TRBJ1-1 | TRBV19 | TGTGCCAGTAGTAGTGGACGGAACACTGAAGCTTTCTTT | CASSSGRNTEAFF
. | . | 14 | TRBJ1-1 | TRBV30 | TGTGCCTGGAACCTGGGACAATTGAACACTGAAGCTTTCTTT | CAWNLGQLNTEAFF
. | . | 14 | TRBJ2-7 | TRBV5-6 | TGTGCCAGCAGCTTGGGGGTTTCCACCTACGAGCAGTACTTC | CASSLGVSTYEQYF
. | . | 16 | TRBJ2-3 | TRBV6-4 | TGTGCCAGCAGTGCGGTCGGCCGGGGAGGCGCAGATACGCAGTATTTT | CASSAVGRGGADTQYF
TRBD2 | . | 16 | TRBJ2-5 | TRBV6-6 | TGTGCCAGCAGCCCCGGGACTAGCGGGGGGCCAGAGACCCAGTACTTC | CASSPGTSGGPETQYF
. | . | 15 | TRBJ2-7 | TRBV5-1 | TGCGCCAGCAGCTTGGCAACGGGGATCTTCTACGAGCAGTACTTC | CASSLATGIFYEQYF
TRBD1 | . | 16 | TRBJ1-3 | TRBV11-2 | TGTGCCAGCAGCAAGGGACAGCTTCGCTCTGGAAACACCATATATTTT | CASSKGQLRSGNTIYF
. | . | 13 | TRBJ1-4 | TRBV28 | TGTGCCAGCATTTCAGGAGCGGGTGAAAAACTGTTTTTT | CASISGAGEKLFF
. | . | 13 | TRBJ2-5 | TRBV29-1 | TGCAGCATTCTCGTGGGGGGAAGTGAGACCCAGTACTTC | CSILVGGSETQYF
TRBD2 | . | 16 | TRBJ2-3 | TRBV9 | TGTGCCAGCAGCGTACGGCGGGGGGAGGGCACAGATACGCAGTATTTT | CASSVRRGEGTDTQYF
TRBD1 | . | 17 | TRBJ1-1 | TRBV2 | TGTGCCAGCAGTGGCTGGGACAGGGGTCAAGGGAACACTGAAGCTTTCTTT | CASSGWDRGQGNTEAFF
. | . | 15 | TRBJ2-7 | TRBV11-3 | TGTGCCAGCAGCCTAAACGTTCTGCAGGGTCGGGAGCAGTACTTC | CASSLNVLQGREQYF
TRBD1 | few | 14 | TRBJ1-1 | TRBV11-2 | TGTGCCAGCAGCAGCTTTACAGGGGGTACTGAAGCTTTCTTT | CASSSFTGGTEAFF
. | few | 14 | TRBJ2-7 | TRBV19 | TGTGCCAGTAGAAAGACTAGTGAGGGCTACGAGCAGTACTTC | CASRKTSEGYEQYF
. | . | 14 | TRBJ1-5 | TRBV5-5 | TGTGCCAGCAGCTTGACTGGCAGGGATCAGCCCCAGCATTTT | CASSLTGRDQPQHF
. | . | 15 | TRBJ2-7 | TRBV5-6 | TGTGCCAGCAGCTTGGTGGGGGCGGGTTCCTACGAGCAGTACTTC | CASSLVGAGSYEQYF
. | . | 14 | TRBJ2-5 | TRBV11-2 | TGTGCCAGCAGCTTGTCCGGGCAGGAAAAGACCCAGTACTTC | CASSLSGQEKTQYF
. | . | 15 | TRBJ1-2 | TRBV9 | TGTGCCAGCAGCGGCGGCGGTGTGGAACCTTATGGCTACACCTTC | CASSGGGVEPYGYTF
. | . | 16 | TRBJ1-6 | TRBV27 | TGTGCCAGCAGTTTAGTCCAGGGAGGCGGAAATTCACCCCTCCACTTT | CASSLVQGGGNSPLHF
TRBD2 | . | 16 | TRBJ2-3 | TRBV27 | TGTGCCAGCAGTTTATTAGGGCAGGGAGGGGCAGATACGCAGTATTTT | CASSLLGQGGADTQYF
. | . | 13 | TRBJ2-4 | TRBV29-1 | TGCAGCGTTGATCAGGGGGGCGGGGACATTCAGTACTTC | CSVDQGGGDIQYF
. | . | 16 | TRBJ1-2 | TRBV15 | TGTGCCACCAGCAGAGATGGGGATCTGGTTAACTATGGCTACACCTTC | CATSRDGDLVNYGYTF